This TCR beta chain comes out of a study of cytomegalovirus exposure and HLA in healthy donors. The V end lost 5 bases, the J end lost 2 bases, and 17 bases lay between the germline ends. CDR1 is SGHTA, CDR2 FQGNSA, per germline. This CDR3 comprises 16 residues. Whole-study results and caveats: Within the data, a cluster of highly shared sequence variants was likely a sequencing artifact.

This clone was observed once. No antigen is known for it. The PCR had 60 Vbeta and 13 Jbeta primers. Repertoires were generated with immunoSEQ multiplex PCR, while TCRdb's copy carries only in-frame clones and drops some. The sample lists fewer than 150,000 clones, 75% to 90% occurring once. The sequenced sample consisted of PBMCs. This receptor was taken from a woman in her twenties or thirties in good health and CMV-seropositive. The V and J genes are TRBV7-2 and TRBJ2-3; possibly TRBD2 for D (6 bases). The chain's CDR3 is CASSPGTLSHTDTQYF. The CDR3 DNA reads TGTGCCAGCAGCCCCGGGACTTTATCCCACACAGATACGCAGTATTTT.